This passage covers 8 T cell receptor beta chains from one sample sequenced in a study of T cells in Graves' hyperthyroidism and ophthalmopathy. Researchers amplified the TCR beta CDR3 regions from RNA transcripts. Using the HTBI primer set, a first-round RT-PCR was run on the TCR CDR3. TCRdb ran MiXCR on the multiplex PCR reads and lists one entry per CDR3 protein. The sample records 500,000 to 700,000 distinct CDR3 sequences, 15% to 20% being singletons. The sample was blood. The source of these receptors is a woman younger than 35 with Graves' hyperthyroidism.

This clonotype was seen at least ten times. CDR3 sequence (DNA): TGTGCCAGCAGTGGGGGTGAGGCGCGCGAGCAGTACTTC. Amino acids: CASSGGEAREQYF. The J gene is TRBJ2-7, the V gene TRBV6-1; no clear D. Trimming took 4 bases from V and 6 from J, leaving 13 bases between them. Germline V CDR1 and CDR2: MNHNS, SASEGT. The CDR3 runs 13 residues.

This clonotype was found many times. The CDR3 loop reads CASTISYNEQFF. CDR3 DNA sequence: TGTGCCAGCACAATCTCCTACAATGAGCAGTTCTTC. This chain links TRBV7-9 with TRBJ2-1; unclear D gene. V was shortened by 7 bases and J by 0 bases, with 4 bases between the two germline ends. The CDR3 is made up of 12 amino acids. Per the germline V gene, CDR1 is SEHNR and CDR2 is FQNEAQ (reference sequence).

This clonotype has a handful of counts. The V and J genes are TRBV20-1 and TRBJ1-2, with 10 bases aligning to TRBD1. The CDR3 totals 14 residues. Per the germline V gene, CDR1 is DFQATT and CDR2 is SNEGSKA (reference sequence). J gave up 4 bases and V 1 base, and 3 bases lay outside the gene matches. The CDR3 is CSARVGTGAYGYTF. The CDR3 DNA reads TGCAGTGCTAGAGTAGGGACAGGGGCCTATGGCTACACCTTC.

The V call is TRBV20-1, the J call TRBJ2-5; a weak D match, TRBD2 (5 bases). V lost 6 bases and J lost 6, with 20 bases in between. CDR1 and CDR2 from the germline V gene are DFQATT and SNEGSKA (reference sequence). The length of the CDR3 is 14 residues. For the CDR3, the DNA is TGCAGTGCCCTGGGCGATAAGGGAGCAAAGACCCAGTACTTC. This codes for CSALGDKGAKTQYF.

The V gene is TRBV20-1, the J gene TRBJ2-1; a weak D match, TRBD1 (6 bases). CDR1 DFQATT and CDR2 SNEGSKA come from the germline V gene (reference sequence). The V gene lost 0 bases and the J gene lost 6 bases, with 9 bases spanning the gap. The CDR3 consists of 13 residues. The CDR3 coding sequence is TGCAGTGCTAGAGATGGGGGCGGCAATGAGCAGTTCTTC. Translation gives CSARDGGGNEQFF.

Concerning this clonotype: This may stem from a read error, because a much larger clone lies one nucleotide away. This rearrangement joins TRBV5-1 to TRBJ2-1; D remains unclear. The CDR3 runs 15 residues. V was trimmed by 0 bases and J by 0 bases, leaving 7 bases between them. Germline-derived CDR1 and CDR2 are SGHRS and YFSETQ. The CDR3 loop reads CASSLDWSSYNEQFF. The CDR3 DNA sequence: TGCGCCAGCAGCTTGGACTGGAGCTCCTACAATGAGCAGTTCTTC.

This clonotype was detected ten times or more. The gene calls are TRBV28 and TRBJ2-7; 9 bases fit TRBD2. Germline trimming cut 4 bases from V and 1 base from J; bases unmatched to any gene: 5. The germline V gene has CDR1 MDHEN and CDR2 SYDVKM. This CDR3 has 15 residues. The CDR3 region is CASSYPSGVSYEQYF. As DNA, the CDR3 is TGTGCCAGCAGTTACCCTAGCGGGGTTTCCTACGAGCAGTACTTC. Full variable domain (rest looked up from reference TRBV28 and TRBJ2-7): DVKVTQSSRYLVKRTGEKVFLECVQDMDHENMFWYRQDPGLGLRLIYFSYDVKMKEKGDIPEGYSVSREKKERFSLILESASTNQTSMYLCASSYPSGVSYEQYFGPGTRLTVT.

V and J are TRBV20-1 and TRBJ2-1; no clear D. The ends were cut back, 2 bases at V and 5 bases at J, with 19 bases in the middle. Germline CDR1 reads DFQATT; CDR2 reads SNEGSKA (reference sequence). This CDR3 spans 16 amino acids. The CDR3 loop is CSARNSGSRLDNEQFF. Written as DNA, the CDR3 is TGCAGTGCTAGAAATTCCGGCTCCCGACTTGACAATGAGCAGTTCTTC.